This T cell receptor (beta chain) came from a study of blood T cell repertoires in COVID-19. On the study more broadly: Both acute and convalescent COVID-19 samples were obtained from the United States, Italy and Spain. PBMCs, B-cell-depleted T cells, or T cells provided the cDNA or gDNA that made up the material.

Original handling: Amplification from reference gene primers served as the basis for estimated nucleated cell counts. Sequencing was performed with immunoSEQ multiplex PCR; in TCRdb, only in-frame clones are kept and a portion is missing. V, J and clone size derive from that table, while D and trimming were established from the DNA sequence. The table records 210,000 or so clones, about four fifths of them present only once. One Seattle source followed patients from active infection through their disease course. CDR3 size: 13 residues. Germline V gene sequence: CDR1 KGHSH, CDR2 LQKENI. V shed 8 bases and J shed 0 bases, with 8 bases lying between them.

The V and J genes are TRBV18 and TRBJ1-3, with a possible D match to TRBD1 (6 bases). This TCR derives from a woman of 80 years or more with COVID-19, enrolled during active disease. Sequenced input: peripheral blood. The CDR3 protein is CASKDSSGNTIYF. The CDR3 DNA follows: TGTGCCAGCAAGGACAGCTCTGGAAACACCATATATTTT.